This T cell receptor beta chain was observed in a study of control samples from healthy donors and cancer patients. Using immunoSEQ multiplex PCR, the repertoire was profiled, and TCRdb retains in-frame clones only, with some absent. The data hold 50,000 or so clones, with 85% to 95% observed a single time. CDR3 length: 15 residues. V lost 3 bases, J lost 6 bases, and 14 bases lay in between. CDR1 MNHEY and CDR2 SMNVEV come from the germline V gene (reference sequence). Specimen: blood. The chain has TRBV27 and TRBJ2-2; D perhaps matches TRBD2 (5 bases). The clonotype was recovered from a man in his thirties or forties in good health. In nucleotides, the CDR3 is TGTGCCAGCAGTTTGGAGGCGCCTTGGGCCGGGGAGCTGTTTTTT. Its protein product is CASSLEAPWAGELFF.